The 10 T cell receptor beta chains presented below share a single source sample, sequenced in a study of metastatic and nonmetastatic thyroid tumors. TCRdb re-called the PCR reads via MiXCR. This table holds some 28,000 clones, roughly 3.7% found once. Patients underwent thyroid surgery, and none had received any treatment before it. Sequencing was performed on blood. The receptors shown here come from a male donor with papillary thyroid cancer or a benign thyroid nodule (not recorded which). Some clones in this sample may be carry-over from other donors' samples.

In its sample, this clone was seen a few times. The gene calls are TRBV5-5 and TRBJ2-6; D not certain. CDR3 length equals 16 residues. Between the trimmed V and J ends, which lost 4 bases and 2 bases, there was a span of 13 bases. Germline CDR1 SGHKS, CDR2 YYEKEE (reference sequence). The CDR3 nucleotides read TGTGCCAGCAGCCAAGTGGTTAGAACTGGGGCCAACGTCCTGACTTTC. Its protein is CASSQVVRTGANVLTF.

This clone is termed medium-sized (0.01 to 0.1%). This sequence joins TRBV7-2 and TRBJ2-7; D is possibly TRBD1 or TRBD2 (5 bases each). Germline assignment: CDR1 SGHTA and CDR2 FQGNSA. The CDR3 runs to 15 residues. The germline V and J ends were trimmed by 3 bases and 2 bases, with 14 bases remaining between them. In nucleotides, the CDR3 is TGTGCCAGCAGCTTGCACGGGACGGCTACCTACGAGCAGTACTTC. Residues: CASSLHGTATYEQYF.

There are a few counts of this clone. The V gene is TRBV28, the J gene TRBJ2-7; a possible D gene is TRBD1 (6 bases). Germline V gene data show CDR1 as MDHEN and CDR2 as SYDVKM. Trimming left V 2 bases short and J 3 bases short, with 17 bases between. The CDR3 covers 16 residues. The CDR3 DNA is TGTGCCAGCAGTTTACCCACAGGGTTGGTAGGCTACGAGCAGTACTTC. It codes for CASSLPTGLVGYEQYF.

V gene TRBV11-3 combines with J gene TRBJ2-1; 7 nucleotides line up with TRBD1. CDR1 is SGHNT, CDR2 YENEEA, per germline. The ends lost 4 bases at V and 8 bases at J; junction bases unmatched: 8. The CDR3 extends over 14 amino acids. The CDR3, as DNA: TGTGCCAGCAGCTCGCTAACAGGGGCGGATGAGCAGTTCTTC. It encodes CASSSLTGADEQFF.

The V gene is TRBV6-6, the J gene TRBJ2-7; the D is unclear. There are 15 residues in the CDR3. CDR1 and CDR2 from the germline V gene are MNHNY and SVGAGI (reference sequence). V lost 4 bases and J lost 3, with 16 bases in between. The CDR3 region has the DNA TGTGCCAGCAGTTTCGACCCCGAACACGGCTACGAGCAGTACTTC. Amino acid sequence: CASSFDPEHGYEQYF.

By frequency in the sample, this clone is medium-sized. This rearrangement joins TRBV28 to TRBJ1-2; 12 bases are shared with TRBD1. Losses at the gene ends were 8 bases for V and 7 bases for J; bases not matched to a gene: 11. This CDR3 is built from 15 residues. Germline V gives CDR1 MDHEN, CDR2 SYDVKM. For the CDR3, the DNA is TGTGCCAGCTACGACAATGGGGGACAGGGGGCTGGCTACACCTTC. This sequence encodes CASYDNGGQGAGYTF.

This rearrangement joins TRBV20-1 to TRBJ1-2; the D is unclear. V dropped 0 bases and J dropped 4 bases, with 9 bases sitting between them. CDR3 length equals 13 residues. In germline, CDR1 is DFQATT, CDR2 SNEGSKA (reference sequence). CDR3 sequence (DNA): TGCAGTGCTAGAGATCTCGGAAGCTATGGCTACACCTTC. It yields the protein CSARDLGSYGYTF.

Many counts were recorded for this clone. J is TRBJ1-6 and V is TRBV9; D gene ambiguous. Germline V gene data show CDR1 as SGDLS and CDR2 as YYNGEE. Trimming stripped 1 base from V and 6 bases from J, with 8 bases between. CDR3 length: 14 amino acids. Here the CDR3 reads CASSVQTANSPLHF. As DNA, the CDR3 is TGTGCCAGCAGCGTACAGACCGCTAATTCACCCCTCCACTTT.

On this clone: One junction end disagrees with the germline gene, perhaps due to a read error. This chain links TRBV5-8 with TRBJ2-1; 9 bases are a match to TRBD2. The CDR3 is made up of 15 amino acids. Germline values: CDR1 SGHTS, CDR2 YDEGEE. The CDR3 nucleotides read TGTGCCATCAGCTTGTGGCTAGCGGGATGTGATGAGCAGTTCTTC. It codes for CAISLWLAGCDEQFF.

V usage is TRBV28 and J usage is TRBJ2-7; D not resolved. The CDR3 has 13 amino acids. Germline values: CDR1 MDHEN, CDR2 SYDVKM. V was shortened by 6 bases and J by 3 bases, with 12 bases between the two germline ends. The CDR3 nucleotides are TGTGCCAGCAGCGGTCCCCCCAACTACGAGCAGTACTTC. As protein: CASSGPPNYEQYF.